Below, 32 T cell receptor beta chains from the same sample are listed, as sequenced in a study of T cell repertoires in cytomegalovirus infection (dated by TCRdb to the late 2010s). Reads for this sample came from an Illumina HiSeq 1500. TCRdb reworked the public reads: Q25 trimming with fastp, MiXCR clone assembly, productive beta chains retained. Rows are combined by CDR3 protein, so each entry shows the most common genes and DNA. Here the sample has around 740,000 distinct CDR3 sequences; about 40% occur a single time. Of the sample, roughly 2.9% falls within the top ten clones. Sequences were obtained from PBMCs. The receptors derive from a human donor in good health (CMV status not recorded). Some clones in this sample may be carry-over from other donors' samples.

On this clonotype itself: Germline and junction disagree at one end, which may indicate a read error. V gene TRBV7-9 combines with J gene TRBJ2-5; D not resolved. The CDR3 is 13 amino acids. Germline V gene data show CDR1 as SEHNR and CDR2 as FQNEAQ (reference sequence). CDR3 sequence reads: CASSLEWKETQYF. In DNA, the CDR3 is TGTGCTAGCAGCTTAGAGTGGAAAGAGACCCAGTACTTC.

The table lists this clonotype with a few counts. The rearrangement uses TRBV4-1 and TRBJ1-1; no reliable D call. The CDR3 is 15 residues long. Germline V lookup: CDR1 MGHRA, CDR2 YSYEKL. V dropped 1 base and J dropped 0 bases, with 9 bases sitting between them. CDR3 DNA sequence: TGCGCCAGCAGCCAAGTTCAAGTCATGAACACTGAAGCTTTCTTT. It codes for CASSQVQVMNTEAFF.

For this clonotype: The conserved phenylalanine or tryptophan is not found at the CDR3 terminus, so this likely reflects a read error. The gene calls are TRBV7-2 and TRBJ2-7, with TRBD2 matching over 12 bases. Germline V gene data show CDR1 as SGHTA and CDR2 as FQGNSA. V trimming: 4 bases; J trimming: 5 bases; junction bases outside the gene matches: 12. The CDR3 is made up of 17 amino acids. The CDR3 reads CASSSPYRLAGVNEQYL. Here the CDR3 DNA reads TGTGCCAGCAGCTCGCCCTACCGACTAGCGGGGGTAAACGAGCAGTACCTC.

This clonotype was recorded many times. The V call is TRBV7-8, the J call TRBJ1-5; weak D call: TRBD1 (5 bases). Per germline, CDR1 SGHVS and CDR2 FQNEAQ. The CDR3 is made up of 16 amino acids. The V and J ends lost 5 bases and 4 bases respectively, with 18 bases between them. CDR3 in DNA: TGTGCCAGCAGCCAGCATAGGCTGGGGGTTAATCAGCCCCAGCATTTT. It specifies CASSQHRLGVNQPQHF.

V and J are TRBV24-1 and TRBJ1-1, with TRBD1 matching over 9 bases. Germline V gives CDR1 KGHDR, CDR2 SFDVKD. This CDR3 contains 13 residues. J was trimmed by 5 bases and V by 10 bases; bases with no gene match: 7. CDR3 region: CATRTGEKTEAFF. The CDR3 nucleotides read TGTGCCACACGGACAGGGGAAAAAACTGAAGCTTTCTTT.

This clonotype has only a few counts. CDR3 amino acids: CASSPTGAKNIQYF. The DNA for the CDR3 is TGTGCCAGCAGCCCGACAGGAGCCAAAAACATTCAGTACTTC. The V gene is TRBV7-2, the J gene TRBJ2-4; TRBD1 might be the D (6 bases). The CDR3 loop spans 14 amino acids. CDR1 SGHTA and CDR2 FQGNSA come from the germline V gene. Deletions cut 5 bases from V and 0 bases from J, with 8 bases between.

This clonotype was seen a few times. The CDR3: CASTSGGYTGELFF. In DNA, the CDR3 is TGTGCCAGTACTAGCGGGGGTTACACCGGGGAGCTGTTTTTT. The chain employs TRBV12-3 or TRBV12-4 and TRBJ2-2; 11 bases are a match to TRBD2. This CDR3 region has 14 residues. V gave up 9 bases and J gave up 3 bases; unmatched junction bases: 3.

The chain carries TRBV20-1 and TRBJ2-7; 9 bases map to TRBD2. Per germline, CDR1 DFQATT and CDR2 SNEGSKA (reference sequence). This CDR3 contains 13 residues. V lost 8 bases to trimming and J lost 7 bases; unmatched junction nucleotides: 12. The chain's CDR3 is CSRAGGRVGEQYF. CDR3 coding DNA: TGCAGTCGAGCGGGAGGCCGGGTTGGGGAGCAGTACTTC.

This clonotype has just a few counts. This chain links TRBV12-3 or TRBV12-4 with TRBJ1-4; D gene ambiguous. The germline V and J ends were trimmed by 1 base and 7 bases, with 13 bases remaining between them. The CDR3 sequence is 15 residues long. CDR3 loop: CASSLGARAAEKLFF. CDR3 in DNA: TGTGCCAGCAGTTTAGGGGCTCGAGCCGCTGAAAAACTGTTTTTT.

This chain connects TRBV2 to TRBJ1-1; D is unclear. Germline-derived CDR1 and CDR2 are SNHLY and FYNNEI. The V gene lost 2 bases and the J gene lost 1 base, with 11 bases spanning the gap. The CDR3 has 15 residues. CDR3 sequence reads: CASSESLKGNTEAFF. The CDR3 DNA follows: TGTGCCAGCAGTGAATCCCTAAAGGGGAACACTGAAGCTTTCTTT.

This clonotype was counted a few times. CDR3 loop: CASSRIAERGRNEQFF. The CDR3 bases are TGTGCCAGTAGTAGAATAGCGGAGAGGGGGAGAAATGAGCAGTTCTTC. The V gene is TRBV19, the J gene TRBJ2-1; tentatively, D is TRBD1 or TRBD2 (6 bases each). Trimming left V 4 bases short and J 7 bases short, with 20 bases between. This CDR3 is 16 amino acids long. Germline V gene lookup returns CDR1 LNHDA and CDR2 SQIVND (reference sequence).

V gene TRBV29-1 combines with J gene TRBJ2-3, with D possibly TRBD2 on 7 matching bases. This CDR3 spans 13 amino acids. CDR1 and CDR2 from the germline V gene are SQVTM and ANQGSEA. V lost 5 bases, J lost 4 bases, and 13 bases lay in between. CDR3 DNA: TGCAGCGTTAGACGGGGGGCGTCAGATACGCAGTATTTT. Encoded protein: CSVRRGASDTQYF.

The chain combines TRBV20-1 with TRBJ1-5; the match to TRBD1 covers 10 bases. Germline lookup yields CDR1 DFQATT and CDR2 SNEGSKA (reference sequence). The length of the CDR3 is 14 residues. V dropped 5 bases and J dropped 1; count of bases not matched to a gene: 2. The CDR3 DNA is TGCAGTGCTTGGACAGGGGGAAGCAATCAGCCCCAGCATTTT. This translates into CSAWTGGSNQPQHF.

This chain links TRBV7-9 with TRBJ2-1; D possibly corresponds to TRBD2 (6 bases). Trimming shortened V by 1 base and J by 6 bases, and 13 bases separated the two germline ends. CDR3 length: 15 residues. Germline V lookup: CDR1 SEHNR, CDR2 FQNEAQ (reference sequence). The CDR3 is CASSLVGSGFNEQFF. Here the CDR3 DNA reads TGTGCCAGCAGCTTAGTCGGTAGCGGTTTCAATGAGCAGTTCTTC.

This chain connects TRBV7-2 to TRBJ1-3, with D unresolved. The ends were cut back, 0 bases at V and 8 bases at J, with 5 bases in the middle. Germline V gene lookup returns CDR1 SGHTA and CDR2 FQGNSA. This CDR3 has 12 residues. This chain's CDR3 is CASSLAPDTIYF. In DNA form, the CDR3 reads TGTGCCAGCAGCTTAGCCCCTGACACCATATATTTT.

The V and J genes are TRBV18 and TRBJ2-4; 7 bases align to TRBD2. The CDR3 consists of 14 residues. With V trimmed by 3 bases and J by 6 bases, 5 bases remained unmatched. Germline V gene data show CDR1 as KGHSH and CDR2 as LQKENI. Written as DNA, the CDR3 is TGTGCCAGCTCACCCGGGAGGTCTGGAAACATTCAGTACTTC. Protein product: CASSPGRSGNIQYF.

As DNA, the CDR3 is TGTGCCAGCACCCGACCGGGACAGGTAAATGAGCAGTTCTTC. Amino acids: CASTRPGQVNEQFF. This sequence joins TRBV12-3 or TRBV12-4 and TRBJ2-1; 8 bases are shared with TRBD1. The ends lost 7 bases at V and 7 bases at J; junction bases unmatched: 9. The CDR3 covers 14 residues.

Ten or more counts support this clonotype. The chain combines TRBV12-3 or TRBV12-4 with TRBJ1-1; D is unclear. CDR3 length: 13 amino acids. Trimming left V 3 bases short and J 4 bases short, with 9 bases between. As DNA, the CDR3 is TGTGCCAGCAGTTTTGAGGTCGGCACTGAAGCTTTCTTT. Translation gives CASSFEVGTEAFF.

The sample holds a few counts of this clonotype. This chain connects TRBV7-9 to TRBJ2-2; the D gene is possibly TRBD2 (5 bases). V dropped 0 bases and J dropped 6 bases, with 17 bases sitting between them. CDR1 and CDR2 (germline): SEHNR, FQNEAQ (reference sequence). CDR3 length equals 17 residues. The CDR3 sequence: CASSLAPSTGKAGELFF. The CDR3 bases are TGTGCCAGCAGCTTAGCCCCCTCTACGGGAAAGGCCGGGGAGCTGTTTTTT.

V gene TRBV5-1 combines with J gene TRBJ2-3; TRBD2 matches at 7 bases. Germline V gene lookup returns CDR1 SGHRS and CDR2 YFSETQ. The V gene end was trimmed by 5 bases and the J gene end by 3 bases; junction bases not matched to a gene: 3. The CDR3 is made up of 13 amino acids. CDR3 in DNA: TGCGCCAGCAGGCGGGAGTTAACAGATACGCAGTATTTT. Translation gives CASRRELTDTQYF.

V is TRBV24-1 and J is TRBJ2-1; no clear D. V lost 4 bases to trimming and J lost 0 bases, with 6 bases between them. Germline V gene data show CDR1 as KGHDR and CDR2 as SFDVKD. There are 14 residues in the CDR3. CDR3 nucleotides: TGTGCCACCAGTGAGGATAGCTCCTACAATGAGCAGTTCTTC. Protein: CATSEDSSYNEQFF.

Remarks on this clonotype: Relative to the germline gene, one junction end is altered; a read error may explain this. The chain carries TRBV5-1 and TRBJ2-1; 8 nucleotides agree with TRBD1. The germline V gene encodes CDR1 SGHRS and CDR2 YFSETQ. This CDR3 comprises 15 residues. CDR3 protein: CASRLTGGLGNEQFF. CDR3 in DNA: TGCGCCAGCCGCTTAACAGGGGGACTCGGCAATGAGCAGTTCTTC.

In the case of this clonotype: Here the CDR3 omits its conserved ending phenylalanine or tryptophan, so a read error is the likely source. The genes are TRBV6-5 and TRBJ1-2; 7 nucleotides line up with TRBD1. The CDR3 runs 12 residues. Germline lookup yields CDR1 MNHEY and CDR2 SVGAGI. The V segment lost 4 bases and the J segment 5 bases; nucleotides outside the gene matches: 1. The CDR3 nucleotides read TGTGCCAGCAGTTCACAGGGGTATGGCTACACCTGC. Its protein product is CASSSQGYGYTC.

This clonotype was found many times. V usage is TRBV7-2 and J usage is TRBJ2-5; either TRBD1 or TRBD2 may supply D (6 bases each). The CDR3 consists of 15 residues. Trimming stripped 5 bases from V and 5 bases from J, with 18 bases between. Germline CDR1 SGHTA, CDR2 FQGNSA. CDR3 sequence (DNA): TGTGCCAGCAGCCCTCTTAGGGGGGCGGTGGAGACCCAGTACTTC. This codes for CASSPLRGAVETQYF.

The gene calls are TRBV7-2 and TRBJ1-2; 9 nucleotides match TRBD1. V was clipped by 4 bases and J by 7 bases; unmatched bases: 4. In germline, CDR1 is SGHTA, CDR2 FQGNSA. The CDR3 totals 13 residues. CDR3 loop: CASSSGTGSGYTF. CDR3 in DNA: TGTGCCAGCAGCTCCGGGACAGGGAGTGGCTACACCTTC.

This chain links TRBV10-3 with TRBJ1-6; TRBD1 matches 9 bases. The length of the CDR3 is 14 residues. V was pared by 10 bases and J by 9 bases, with 10 bases of the junction left unmatched. Germline V gives CDR1 ENHRY, CDR2 SYGVKD. The CDR3 nucleotides are TGTGCCACCCAACAGGACAGGGGAGGTTCACCCCTCCACTTT. Residues: CATQQDRGGSPLHF.

The chain links TRBV7-6 to TRBJ2-2; no definite D call. V shed 2 bases and J shed 0 bases, with 7 bases lying between them. This CDR3 contains 15 residues. Per the germline V gene, CDR1 is SGHVS and CDR2 is FNYEAQ. The CDR3 region is CASSLFSSNTGELFF. The DNA for the CDR3 is TGTGCCAGCAGCTTATTCTCTTCGAACACCGGGGAGCTGTTTTTT.

With regard to this clonotype: At one boundary the junction diverges from the germline segment, which might be a read error. The rearrangement links TRBV6-1 to TRBJ2-1, with no clear D. This CDR3 region has 13 residues. The germline V gene encodes CDR1 MNHNS and CDR2 SASEGT. Written as DNA, the CDR3 is TGTGCCAGCAGCCAAGCAAAGGCCTATGAGCAGTTATTC. It encodes CASSQAKAYEQLF.

This clonotype was picked up a small number of times. The chain has TRBV10-3 and TRBJ1-2; a possible D gene is TRBD1 (6 bases). Trimming took off 5 bases at V and 8 bases at J, with 9 bases between the two ends. Germline CDR1 reads ENHRY; CDR2 reads SYGVKD. This CDR3 is 11 amino acids long. CDR3 region: CAISKGDGYTF. DNA for the CDR3: TGTGCCATCAGTAAGGGGGACGGCTACACCTTC.

This chain joins TRBV27 and TRBJ2-1, with 8 bases fitting TRBD2. The length of the CDR3 is 15 residues. The V segment lost 5 bases and the J segment 8 bases; nucleotides outside the gene matches: 11. Germline V CDR1 and CDR2: MNHEY, SMNVEV (reference sequence). CDR3 in amino acids: CASSPTSDARYEQFF. CDR3 nucleotides: TGTGCCAGCAGTCCGACTAGCGATGCGAGATATGAGCAGTTCTTC.

This chain uses TRBV7-2 with TRBJ2-2, with 13 bases that match TRBD2. This CDR3 is built from 20 residues. Germline loops: CDR1 SGHTA, CDR2 FQGNSA. V was pared by 5 bases and J by 4 bases, with 16 bases of the junction left unmatched. The CDR3 spells CASSRTGTSGTKRSTGELFF. The CDR3 region has the DNA TGTGCCAGCAGCCGTACCGGGACTAGCGGGACCAAAAGGAGCACCGGGGAGCTGTTTTTT. The variable domain in full, with the rest retrieved from reference TRBV7-2 and TRBJ2-2, is GAGVSQSPSNKVTEKGKDVELRCDPISGHTALYWYRQSLGQGLEFLIYFQGNSAPDKSGLPSDRFSAERTGGSVSTLTIQRTQQEDSAVYLCASSRTGTSGTKRSTGELFFGEGSRLTVL.

This clonotype showed up just a few times. CDR3 loop: CASSLRRNGELFF. CDR3 DNA sequence: TGTGCCAGCAGCTTAAGGCGGAACGGGGAGCTGTTTTTT. The V gene is TRBV7-3, the J gene TRBJ2-2, with D hard to call. The CDR3 totals 13 residues. Germline lookup yields CDR1 SGHTA and CDR2 FQGTGA. Trimming took 1 base from V and 7 from J, leaving 7 bases between them.